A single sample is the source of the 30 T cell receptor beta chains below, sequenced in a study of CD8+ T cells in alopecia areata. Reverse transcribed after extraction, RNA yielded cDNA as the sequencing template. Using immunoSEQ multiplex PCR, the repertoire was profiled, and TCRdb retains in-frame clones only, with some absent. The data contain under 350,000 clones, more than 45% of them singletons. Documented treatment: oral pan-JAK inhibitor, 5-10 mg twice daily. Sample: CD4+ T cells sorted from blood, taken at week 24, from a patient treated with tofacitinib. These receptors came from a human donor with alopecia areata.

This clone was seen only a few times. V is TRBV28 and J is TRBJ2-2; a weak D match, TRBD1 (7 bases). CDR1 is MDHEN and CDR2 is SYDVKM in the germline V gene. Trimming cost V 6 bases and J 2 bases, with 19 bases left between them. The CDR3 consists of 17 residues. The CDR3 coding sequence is TGTGCCAGCAGGGTGTTTGCGGGGACAGTTAACACCGGGGAGCTGTTTTTT. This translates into CASRVFAGTVNTGELFF.

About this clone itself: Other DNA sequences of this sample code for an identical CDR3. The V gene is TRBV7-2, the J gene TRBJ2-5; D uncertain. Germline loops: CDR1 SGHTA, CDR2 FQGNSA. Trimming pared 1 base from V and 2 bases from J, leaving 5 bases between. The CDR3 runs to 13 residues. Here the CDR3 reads CASSLGVQETQYF. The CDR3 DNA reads TGTGCCAGCAGCTTAGGAGTACAAGAGACCCAGTACTTC.

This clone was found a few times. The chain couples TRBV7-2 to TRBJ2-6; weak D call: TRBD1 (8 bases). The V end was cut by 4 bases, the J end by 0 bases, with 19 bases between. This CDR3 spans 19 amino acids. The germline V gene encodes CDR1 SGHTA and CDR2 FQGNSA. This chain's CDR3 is CASSSQGGDRLSGANVLTF. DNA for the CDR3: TGTGCCAGCAGCTCCCAAGGGGGGGACAGGCTCTCTGGGGCCAACGTCCTGACTTTC.

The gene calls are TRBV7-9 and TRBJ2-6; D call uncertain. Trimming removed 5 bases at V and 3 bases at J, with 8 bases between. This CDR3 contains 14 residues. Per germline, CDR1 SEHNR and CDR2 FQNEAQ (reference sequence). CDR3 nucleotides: TGTGCCAGCAGCCTACTGGGTGGGGCCAACGTCCTGACTTTC. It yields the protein CASSLLGGANVLTF.

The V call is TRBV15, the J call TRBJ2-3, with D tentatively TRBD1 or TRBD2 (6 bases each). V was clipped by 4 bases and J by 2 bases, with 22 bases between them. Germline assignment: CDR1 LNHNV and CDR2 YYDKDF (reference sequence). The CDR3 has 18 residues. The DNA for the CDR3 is TGTGCCACCAGCATTGATAGTTCGGGGGCCCCCTACACAGATACGCAGTATTTT. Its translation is CATSIDSSGAPYTDTQYF.

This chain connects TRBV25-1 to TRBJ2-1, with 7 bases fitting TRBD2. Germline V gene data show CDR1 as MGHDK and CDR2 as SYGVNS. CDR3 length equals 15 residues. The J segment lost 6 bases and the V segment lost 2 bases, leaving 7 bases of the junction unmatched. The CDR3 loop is CASSEAGRGSNEQFF. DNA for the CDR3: TGTGCCAGCAGTGAAGCAGGGAGGGGATCCAATGAGCAGTTCTTC.

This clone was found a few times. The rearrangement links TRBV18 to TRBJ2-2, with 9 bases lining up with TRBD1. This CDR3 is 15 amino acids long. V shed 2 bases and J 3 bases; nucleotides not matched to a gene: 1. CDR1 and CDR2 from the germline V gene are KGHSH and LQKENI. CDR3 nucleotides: TGTGCCAGCTCACCAGGGACAGGGTACACCGGGGAGCTGTTTTTT. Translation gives CASSPGTGYTGELFF.

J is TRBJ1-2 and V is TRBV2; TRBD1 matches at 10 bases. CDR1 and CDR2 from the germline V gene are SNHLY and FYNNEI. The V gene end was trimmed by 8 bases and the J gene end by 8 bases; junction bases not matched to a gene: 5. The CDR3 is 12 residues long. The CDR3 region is CASGQGELGYTF. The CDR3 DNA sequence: TGTGCCAGCGGACAGGGGGAGTTAGGCTACACCTTC.

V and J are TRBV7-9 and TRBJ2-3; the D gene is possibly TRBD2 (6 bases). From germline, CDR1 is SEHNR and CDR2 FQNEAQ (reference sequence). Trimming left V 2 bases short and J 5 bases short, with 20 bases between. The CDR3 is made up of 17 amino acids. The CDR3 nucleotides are TGTGCCAGCAGCTTAAATCTGGGACTCGGACGGATAGATACGCAGTATTTT. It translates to CASSLNLGLGRIDTQYF.

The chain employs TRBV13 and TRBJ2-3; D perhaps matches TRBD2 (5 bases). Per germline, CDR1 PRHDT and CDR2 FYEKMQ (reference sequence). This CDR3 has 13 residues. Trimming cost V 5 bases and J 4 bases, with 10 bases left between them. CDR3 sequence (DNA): TGTGCCAGCAGCCCCGGGCGGGCAGATACGCAGTATTTT. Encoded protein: CASSPGRADTQYF.

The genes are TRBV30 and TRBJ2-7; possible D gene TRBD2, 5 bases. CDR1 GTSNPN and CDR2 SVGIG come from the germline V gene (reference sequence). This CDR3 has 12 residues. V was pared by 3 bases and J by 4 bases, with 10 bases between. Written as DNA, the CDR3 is TGTGCCTGGAGGACTACTTTGTACGAGCAGTACTTC. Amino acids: CAWRTTLYEQYF.

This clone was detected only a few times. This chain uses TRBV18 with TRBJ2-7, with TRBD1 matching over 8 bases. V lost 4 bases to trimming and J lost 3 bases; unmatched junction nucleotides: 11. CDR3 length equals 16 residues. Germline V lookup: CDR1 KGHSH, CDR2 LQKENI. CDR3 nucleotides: TGTGCCAGCTCACGGCTCGAGCAGGGGGCGGTCTACGAGCAGTACTTC. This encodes CASSRLEQGAVYEQYF.

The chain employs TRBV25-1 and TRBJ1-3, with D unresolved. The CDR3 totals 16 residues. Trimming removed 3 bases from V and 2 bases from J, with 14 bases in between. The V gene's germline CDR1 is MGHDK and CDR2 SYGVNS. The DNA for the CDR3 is TGTGCCAGCAGTGATTCTATGGGCCCTCCTGGAAACACCATATATTTT. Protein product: CASSDSMGPPGNTIYF.

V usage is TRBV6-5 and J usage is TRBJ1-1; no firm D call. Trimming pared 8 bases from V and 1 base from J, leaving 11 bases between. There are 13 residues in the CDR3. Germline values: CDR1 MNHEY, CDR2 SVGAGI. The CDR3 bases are TGTGCCAGCTCTGTGACGAGGAACACTGAAGCTTTCTTT. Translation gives CASSVTRNTEAFF.

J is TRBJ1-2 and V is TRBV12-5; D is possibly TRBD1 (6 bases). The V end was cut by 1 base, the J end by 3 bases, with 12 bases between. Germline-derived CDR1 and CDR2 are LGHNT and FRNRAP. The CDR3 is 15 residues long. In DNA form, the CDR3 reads TGTGCTAGTGGTTTGGCCCTGGGGGGCGACTATGGCTACACCTTC. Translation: CASGLALGGDYGYTF.

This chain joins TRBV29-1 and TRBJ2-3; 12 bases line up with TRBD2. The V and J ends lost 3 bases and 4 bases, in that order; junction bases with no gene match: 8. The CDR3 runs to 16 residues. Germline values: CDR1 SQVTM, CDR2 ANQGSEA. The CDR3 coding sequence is TGCAGCGTTGATGGCCTAGCGGGGGGGAGTCCAGATACGCAGTATTTT. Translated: CSVDGLAGGSPDTQYF.

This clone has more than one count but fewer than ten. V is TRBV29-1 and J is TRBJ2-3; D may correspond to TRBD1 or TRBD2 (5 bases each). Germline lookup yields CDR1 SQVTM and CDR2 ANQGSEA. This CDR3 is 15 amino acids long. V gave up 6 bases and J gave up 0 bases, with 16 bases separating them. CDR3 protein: CSVSPRGQSTDTQYF. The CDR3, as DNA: TGCAGCGTCAGTCCCCGGGGCCAAAGCACAGATACGCAGTATTTT.

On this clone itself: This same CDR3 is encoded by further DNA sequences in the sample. The CDR3 DNA follows: TGCGCCAGCAGCCAGGATAGGGACACTGAAGCTTTCTTT. Translation: CASSQDRDTEAFF. The rearrangement uses TRBV4-1 and TRBJ1-1; no reliable D call. Germline CDR1 MGHRA, CDR2 YSYEKL. With 3 bases removed from V and 3 bases from J, the gap between germline ends came to 8 bases. The CDR3 is made up of 13 amino acids.

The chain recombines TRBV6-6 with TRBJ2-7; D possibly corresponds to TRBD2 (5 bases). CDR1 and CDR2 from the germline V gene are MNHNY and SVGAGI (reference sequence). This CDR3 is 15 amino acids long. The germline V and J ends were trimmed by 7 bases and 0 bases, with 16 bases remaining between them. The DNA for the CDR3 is TGTGCCAGCAACCAACGACTATCGAGCTCCTACGAGCAGTACTTC. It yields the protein CASNQRLSSSYEQYF.

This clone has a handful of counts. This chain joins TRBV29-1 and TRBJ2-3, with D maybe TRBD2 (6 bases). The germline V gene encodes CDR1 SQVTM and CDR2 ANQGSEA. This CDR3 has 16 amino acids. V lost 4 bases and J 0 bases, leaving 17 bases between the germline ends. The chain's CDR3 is CSVGYRGRTSTDTQYF. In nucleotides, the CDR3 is TGCAGCGTTGGCTATCGGGGGAGAACTAGCACAGATACGCAGTATTTT.

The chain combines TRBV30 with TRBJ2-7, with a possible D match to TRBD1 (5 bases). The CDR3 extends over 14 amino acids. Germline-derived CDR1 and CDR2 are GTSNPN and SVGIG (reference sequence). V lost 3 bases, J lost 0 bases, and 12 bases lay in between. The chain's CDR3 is CAWSQGLSSYEQYF. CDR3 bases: TGTGCCTGGAGCCAGGGTTTAAGCTCCTACGAGCAGTACTTC.

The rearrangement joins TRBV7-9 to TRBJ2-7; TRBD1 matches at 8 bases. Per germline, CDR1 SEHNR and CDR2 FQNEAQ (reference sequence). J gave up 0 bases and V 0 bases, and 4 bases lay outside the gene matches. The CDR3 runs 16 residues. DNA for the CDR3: TGTGCCAGCAGCTTAGCGTGGACAGGGCACTCCTACGAGCAGTACTTC. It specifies CASSLAWTGHSYEQYF.

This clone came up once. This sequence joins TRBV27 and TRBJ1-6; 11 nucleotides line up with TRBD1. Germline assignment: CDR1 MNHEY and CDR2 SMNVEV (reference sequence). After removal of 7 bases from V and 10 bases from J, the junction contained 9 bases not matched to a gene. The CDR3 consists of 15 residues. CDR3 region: CASKGQGVPRSPLHF. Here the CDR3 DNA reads TGTGCCAGCAAGGGACAGGGGGTCCCCAGATCACCCCTCCACTTT.

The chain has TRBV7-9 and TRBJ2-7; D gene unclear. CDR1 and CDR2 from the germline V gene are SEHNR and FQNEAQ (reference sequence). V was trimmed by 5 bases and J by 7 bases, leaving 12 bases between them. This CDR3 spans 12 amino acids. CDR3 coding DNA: TGTGCCAGCAGCCGTACCTTAGGGGAGCAGTACTTC. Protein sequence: CASSRTLGEQYF.

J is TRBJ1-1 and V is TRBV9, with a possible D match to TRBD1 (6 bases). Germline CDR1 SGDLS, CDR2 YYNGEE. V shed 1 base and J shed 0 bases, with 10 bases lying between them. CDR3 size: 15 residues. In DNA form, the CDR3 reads TGTGCCAGCAGCGTAACAGGGAGCGTGAACACTGAAGCTTTCTTT. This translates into CASSVTGSVNTEAFF.

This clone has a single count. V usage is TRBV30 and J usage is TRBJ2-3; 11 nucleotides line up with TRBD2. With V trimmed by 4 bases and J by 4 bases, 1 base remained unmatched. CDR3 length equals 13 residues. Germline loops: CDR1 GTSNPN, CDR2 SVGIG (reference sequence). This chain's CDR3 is CAWTTSGADTQYF. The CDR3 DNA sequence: TGTGCCTGGACGACTAGCGGGGCAGATACGCAGTATTTT. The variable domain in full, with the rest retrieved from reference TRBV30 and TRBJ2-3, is SQTIHQWPATLVQPVGSPLSLECTVEGTSNPNLYWYRQAAGRGLQLLFYSVGIGQISSEVPQNLSASRPQDRQFILSSKKLLLSDSGFYLCAWTTSGADTQYFGPGTRLTVL.

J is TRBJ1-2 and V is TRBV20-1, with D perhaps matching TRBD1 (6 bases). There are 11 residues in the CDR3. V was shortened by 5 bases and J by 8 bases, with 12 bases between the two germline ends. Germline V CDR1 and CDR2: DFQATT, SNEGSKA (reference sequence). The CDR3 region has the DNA TGCAGTGCTTCAAACAGGGCCGGCTACACCTTC. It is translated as CSASNRAGYTF.

This CDR3 reads CSVSRQYRNYEQYF. CDR3 sequence (DNA): TGCAGCGTTTCCCGCCAGTACCGAAACTACGAGCAGTACTTC. J is TRBJ2-7 and V is TRBV29-1; D not resolved. CDR3 size: 14 residues. Between the trimmed V and J ends, which lost 5 bases and 3 bases, there was a span of 17 bases. Germline assignment: CDR1 SQVTM and CDR2 ANQGSEA.

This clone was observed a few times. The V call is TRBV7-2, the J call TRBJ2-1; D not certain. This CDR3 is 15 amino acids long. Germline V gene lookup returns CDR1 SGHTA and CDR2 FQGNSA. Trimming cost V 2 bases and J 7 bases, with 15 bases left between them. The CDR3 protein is CASSLISGSRNEQFF. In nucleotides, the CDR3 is TGTGCCAGCAGCTTAATCTCTGGCTCGAGGAATGAGCAGTTCTTC.

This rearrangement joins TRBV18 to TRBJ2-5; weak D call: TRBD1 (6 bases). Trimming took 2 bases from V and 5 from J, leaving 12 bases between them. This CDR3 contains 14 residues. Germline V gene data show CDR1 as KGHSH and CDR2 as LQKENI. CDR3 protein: CASSPRKGHETQYF. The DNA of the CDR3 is TGTGCCAGCTCACCAAGGAAGGGACACGAGACCCAGTACTTC.